This T cell receptor beta chain originates from a study of shared clonotypes between healthy human individuals. Study outcomes and limitations: Researchers found naive subsets generally carried larger estimated richness than memory subsets.

An even split of each subset's genomic DNA across several immunoSEQ plates was performed. Authors' processing steps: ImmunoSEQ supplied junction-only sequences lacking quality scores, so filtering was different. The method was immunoSEQ multiplex PCR; TCRdb's version includes in-frame clones alone and lacks a portion of them. V and J calls plus clone size are reproduced from that table; the DNA served to infer D and trimming. The sample holds approximately 1.5 million clones; 95% to 99% are singletons and the top ten take about 0.45%. This CDR3 spans 13 amino acids. The germline V and J ends were trimmed by 1 base and 7 bases, with 8 bases remaining between them. The germline gives CDR1 SGHTA, CDR2 FQGNSA. Concerning this clone: Its cognate antigen is unknown.

Material: naive CD4+ T cells sorted from blood. The subset: CD45RA+ positively selected. The chain combines TRBV7-2 with TRBJ2-1; no reliable D call. The source of this sequence is a man younger than 40 in good health. The CDR3 sequence: CASSLVLRNEQFF. Written as DNA, the CDR3 is TGTGCCAGCAGCTTAGTCCTCAGGAATGAGCAGTTCTTC.